This T cell receptor (beta chain) comes out of a study of blood T cell repertoires in COVID-19. Study information: Samples representing acute and convalescent COVID-19 were sourced from the United States, Italy and Spain. In each case, the material was cDNA or gDNA derived from T cells, B-cell-depleted T cells, or PBMCs.

Authors' processing steps: Amplified reference gene primers provided the basis for estimating nucleated cell counts. Produced via immunoSEQ multiplex PCR; TCRdb's table is partial and in-frame only. V, J and clone size are those of that table, while D and trimming were read from the DNA. The sample records some 160,000 clones, about 77% being singletons. From germline, CDR1 is MDHEN and CDR2 SYDVKM. With 5 bases removed from V and 11 bases from J, the gap between germline ends came to 12 bases. This CDR3 is 12 amino acids long. The rearrangement links TRBV28 to TRBJ1-4; the D is unclear. Input material: peripheral blood. The sequence was obtained from an elderly woman with acute or convalescent COVID-19. This CDR3 reads CASSISVLKLFF. In DNA, the CDR3 is TGTGCCAGCAGTATAAGCGTCCTCAAACTGTTTTTT.